This TCR beta chain was captured in a study of control samples from healthy donors and cancer patients. Per germline, CDR1 SGHAT and CDR2 FQNNGV. Trimming took 5 bases from V and 6 from J, leaving 10 bases between them. The CDR3 has 13 amino acids. Sequencing used immunoSEQ multiplex PCR; TCRdb keeps in-frame clones, though not all of them. The sample lists about 15,000 clones, around 86% occurring once. The rearrangement joins TRBV11-2 to TRBJ2-2; D gene ambiguous. The receptor was isolated from a woman between 70 and 85 years old with colorectal cancer. The specimen was PBMCs. CDR3 residues: CASSPTYSGELFF. The CDR3 DNA reads TGTGCCAGCAGCCCCACGTACTCCGGGGAGCTGTTTTTT.